Included here is one TCR beta chain sequence, with context. The antigen is undetermined. The PCR employed 60 Vbeta primers together with 13 Jbeta primers. Some clones are missing from TCRdb's copy, which holds only in-frame ones; the method was immunoSEQ multiplex PCR. The sample contains around 150,000 clones, 82% of which appear only once. In germline, CDR1 is SGDLS, CDR2 YYNGEE. The CDR3 sequence is 16 residues long. J gave up 4 bases and V 0 bases, and 6 bases lay outside the gene matches. This entry belongs to a study of cytomegalovirus exposure and HLA in healthy donors. Study-level findings and limits: Clonal expansion was found to be greater in HLA-associated TCR beta chains than in equally common others in a later analysis.

All the people who gave samples were healthy bone marrow donors. Donors were ostensibly healthy at sampling, although undocumented immune exposures were probable. The rearrangement joins TRBV9 to TRBJ2-1; 8 positions match TRBD2. The receptor's source is a man aged 50-59 years in good health and CMV-seropositive. The sequenced sample consisted of PBMCs. In DNA form, the CDR3 reads TGTGCCAGCAGCGTAGCGGGGCGGGGGGTTTACAATGAGCAGTTCTTC. Its translation: CASSVAGRGVYNEQFF. The variable domain in full, completed from reference TRBV9 and TRBJ2-1, reads DSGVTQTPKHLITATGQRVTLRCSPRSGDLSVYWYQQSLDQGLQFLIQYYNGEERAKGNILERFSAQQFPDLHSELNLSSLELGDSALYFCASSVAGRGVYNEQFFGPGTRLTVL.